This T cell receptor beta chain was profiled in a study of cytomegalovirus exposure and HLA in healthy donors. Per germline, CDR1 MNHEY and CDR2 SVGAGI. With 2 bases removed from V and 7 bases from J, the gap between germline ends came to 11 bases. CDR3 length: 13 residues. This PCR relied on a set of 60 Vbeta primers and 13 Jbeta primers. This table comes from immunoSEQ multiplex PCR, and its TCRdb copy is limited to in-frame clones, with some not included. The data show around 71,000 clones, roughly 60% seen once. The receptor's source is a man aged 30 to 45 in good health and CMV-seropositive. The sample comprised PBMCs. V usage is TRBV6-5 and J usage is TRBJ1-2, with a weak D call TRBD1 (5 bases). CDR3 nucleotide sequence: TGTGCCAGCAGTTACCGGGGGAAGGGTGGCTACACCTTC. Translation: CASSYRGKGGYTF.